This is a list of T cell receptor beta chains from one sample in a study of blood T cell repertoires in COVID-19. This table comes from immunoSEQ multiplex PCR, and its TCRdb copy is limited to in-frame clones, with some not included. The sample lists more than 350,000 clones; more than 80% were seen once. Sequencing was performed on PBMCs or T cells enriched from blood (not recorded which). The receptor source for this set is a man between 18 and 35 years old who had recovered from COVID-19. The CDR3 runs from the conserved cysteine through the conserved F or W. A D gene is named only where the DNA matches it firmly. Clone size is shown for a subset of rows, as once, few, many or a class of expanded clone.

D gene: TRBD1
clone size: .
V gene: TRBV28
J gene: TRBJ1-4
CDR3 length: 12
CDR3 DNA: TGTGCCAGCGGACAGGGGAATGAAAAACTGTTTTTT
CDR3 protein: CASGQGNEKLFF

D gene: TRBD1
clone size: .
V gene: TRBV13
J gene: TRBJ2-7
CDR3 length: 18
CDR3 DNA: TGTGCCAGCAGCTTAGTTGGACAGGGAAGAGGTTGGTCCTACGAGCAGTACTTC
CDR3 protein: CASSLVGQGRGWSYEQYF

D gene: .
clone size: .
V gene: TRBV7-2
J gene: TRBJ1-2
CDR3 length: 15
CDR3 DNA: TGTGCCAGCAGCTTAGTTGACAGAAAAAATTATGGCTACACCTTC
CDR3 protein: CASSLVDRKNYGYTF

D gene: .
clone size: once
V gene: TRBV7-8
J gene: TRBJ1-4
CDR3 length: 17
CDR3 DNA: TGTGCCAGCAGCCCCAACAGGTTAACCGAAAAGTATGAAAAACTGTTTTTT
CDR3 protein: CASSPNRLTEKYEKLFF

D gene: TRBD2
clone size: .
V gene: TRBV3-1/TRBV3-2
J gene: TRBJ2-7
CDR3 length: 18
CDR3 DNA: TGTGCCAGCAGCCAAGATCCCGTTGGCATAGCGGGAGTCTACGAGCAGTACTTC
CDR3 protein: CASSQDPVGIAGVYEQYF

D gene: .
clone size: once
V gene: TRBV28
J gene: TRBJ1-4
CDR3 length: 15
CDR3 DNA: TGTGCCAGCAGCCGTCCCAGGGGCGGTGATGAAAAACTGTTTTTT
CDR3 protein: CASSRPRGGDEKLFF

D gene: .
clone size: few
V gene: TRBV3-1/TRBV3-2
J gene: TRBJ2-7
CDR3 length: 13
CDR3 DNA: TGTGCCAGCAGCCAAGATCTAGCGAGCGAGCAGTACTTC
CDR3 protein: CASSQDLASEQYF

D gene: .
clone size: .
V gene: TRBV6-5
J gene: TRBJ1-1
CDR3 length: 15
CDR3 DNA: TGTGCCAGCACCCCCCGTCGAGGGTTAAGCACTGAAGCTTTCTTT
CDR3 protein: CASTPRRGLSTEAFF

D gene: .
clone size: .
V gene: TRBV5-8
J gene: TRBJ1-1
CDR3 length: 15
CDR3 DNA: TGTGCCAGCAGCTTGTATCGGCAGGGGAACACTGAAGCTTTCTTT
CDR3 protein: CASSLYRQGNTEAFF

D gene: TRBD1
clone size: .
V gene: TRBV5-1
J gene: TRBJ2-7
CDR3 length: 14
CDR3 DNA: TGCGCCAGCAGCTTGGAGGGGGCTTCCTACGAGCAGTACTTC
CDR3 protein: CASSLEGASYEQYF

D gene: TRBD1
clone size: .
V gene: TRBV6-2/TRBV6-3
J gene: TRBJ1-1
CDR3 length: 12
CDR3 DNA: TGTGCCAGCAGCGGACAGGGCCCTGAAGCTTTCTTT
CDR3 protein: CASSGQGPEAFF

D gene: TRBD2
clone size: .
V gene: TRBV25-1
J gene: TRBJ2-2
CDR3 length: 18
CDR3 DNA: TGTGCCAGCAGACCGGGACTAGCGGGAGGACTTAAGCCAGGGGAGCTGTTTTTT
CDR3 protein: CASRPGLAGGLKPGELFF

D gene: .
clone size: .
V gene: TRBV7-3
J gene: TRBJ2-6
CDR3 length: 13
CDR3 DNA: TGTGCCAGCAGCCTCGCTGGGGCCAACGTCCTGACTTTC
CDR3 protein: CASSLAGANVLTF

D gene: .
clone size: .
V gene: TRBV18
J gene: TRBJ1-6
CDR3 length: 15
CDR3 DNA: TGTGCCAGCTCACCCGCCCAGGGGCGCGAATCACCCCTCCACTTT
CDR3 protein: CASSPAQGRESPLHF

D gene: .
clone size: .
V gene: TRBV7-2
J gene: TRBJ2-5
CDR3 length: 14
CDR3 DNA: TGTGCCAGCAGCCCCTACGGAGCAGCGGGGACCCAGTACTTC
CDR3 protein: CASSPYGAAGTQYF

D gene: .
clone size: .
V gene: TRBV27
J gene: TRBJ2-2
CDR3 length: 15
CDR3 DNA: TGTGCCAGCAGCCCCGATACAGGGCCCACCGGGGAGCTGTTTTTT
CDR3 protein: CASSPDTGPTGELFF

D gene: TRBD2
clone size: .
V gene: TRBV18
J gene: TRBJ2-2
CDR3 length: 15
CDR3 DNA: TGTGCCAGCTCACCACTAGCGGGAGTTCCCGGGGAGCTGTTTTTT
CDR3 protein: CASSPLAGVPGELFF

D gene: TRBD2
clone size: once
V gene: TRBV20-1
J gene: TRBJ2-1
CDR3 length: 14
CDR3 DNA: TGCAGTGCTAGTCGGGCTAGCGGGTCCGATGAGCAGTTCTTC
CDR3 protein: CSASRASGSDEQFF

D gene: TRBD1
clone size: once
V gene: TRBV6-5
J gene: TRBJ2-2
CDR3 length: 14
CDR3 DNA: TGTGCCAGCGGTCGACAGGGGTACACCGGGGAGCTGTTTTTT
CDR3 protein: CASGRQGYTGELFF

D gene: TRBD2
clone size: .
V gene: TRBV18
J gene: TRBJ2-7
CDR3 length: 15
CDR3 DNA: TGTGCCAGCTCACCACCGAGCGGGGGGGTCTACGAGCAGTACTTC
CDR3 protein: CASSPPSGGVYEQYF

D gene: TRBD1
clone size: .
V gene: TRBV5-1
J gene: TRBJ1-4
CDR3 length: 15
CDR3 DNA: TGCGCCAGCAGCTTACAGGGGGCCCTCAATGAAAAACTGTTTTTT
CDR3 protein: CASSLQGALNEKLFF

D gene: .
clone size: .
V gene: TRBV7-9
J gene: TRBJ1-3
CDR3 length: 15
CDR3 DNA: TGTGCCAGCAGCTCAACTGGGAGCTCTGGAAACACCATATATTTT
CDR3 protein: CASSSTGSSGNTIYF

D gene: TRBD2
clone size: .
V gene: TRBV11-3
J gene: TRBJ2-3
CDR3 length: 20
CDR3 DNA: TGTGCCAGCAGCTTACCCGGCCTCAGGGGCGGGAGGGCATCAAAAGATACGCAGTATTTT
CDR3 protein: CASSLPGLRGGRASKDTQYF

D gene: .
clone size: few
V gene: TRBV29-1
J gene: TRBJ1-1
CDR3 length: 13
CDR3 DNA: TGCAGCGTTGGGATGAACAGCTACACTGAAGCTTTCTTT
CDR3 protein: CSVGMNSYTEAFF

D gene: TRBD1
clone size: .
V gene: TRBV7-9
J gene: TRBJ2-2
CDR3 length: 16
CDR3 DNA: TGTGCCAGCAGCCGTCGCGAACAGGGGGACACCGGGGAGCTGTTTTTT
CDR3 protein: CASSRREQGDTGELFF

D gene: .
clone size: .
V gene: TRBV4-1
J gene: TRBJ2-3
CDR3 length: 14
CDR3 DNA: TGCGCCAGCAGCCAAGAAGGTAGCCAAGATACGCAGTATTTT
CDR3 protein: CASSQEGSQDTQYF

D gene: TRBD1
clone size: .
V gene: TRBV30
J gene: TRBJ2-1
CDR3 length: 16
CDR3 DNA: TGTGCCTGGGAGTCCGGGACAGGGAATTCCTACAATGAGCAGTTCTTC
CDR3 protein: CAWESGTGNSYNEQFF

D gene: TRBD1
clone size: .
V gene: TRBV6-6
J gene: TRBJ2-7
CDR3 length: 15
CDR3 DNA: TGTGCCACCAATTCCCTTGAGACAGGGAATTACGAGCAGTACTTC
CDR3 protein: CATNSLETGNYEQYF

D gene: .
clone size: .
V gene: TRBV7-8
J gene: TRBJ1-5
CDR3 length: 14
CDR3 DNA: TGTGCCAGCAGCTTAAAAAAATTAGCCCAGCCCCAGCATTTT
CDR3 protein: CASSLKKLAQPQHF

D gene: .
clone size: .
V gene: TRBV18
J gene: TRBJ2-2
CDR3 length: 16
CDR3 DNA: TGTGCCAGCTCACCACAGGGAGGATCGAACACCGGGGAGCTGTTTTTT
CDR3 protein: CASSPQGGSNTGELFF

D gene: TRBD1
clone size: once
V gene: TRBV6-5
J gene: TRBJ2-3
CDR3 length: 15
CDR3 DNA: TGTGCCAGCAGTTACACAAAGGGGACAGGGAATACGCAGTATTTT
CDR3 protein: CASSYTKGTGNTQYF

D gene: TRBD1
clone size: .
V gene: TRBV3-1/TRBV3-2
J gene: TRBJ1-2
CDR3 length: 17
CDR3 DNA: TGTGCCAGCAGCCAAGATTTTTCGGGACAGAGAGTAAATGGCTACACCTTC
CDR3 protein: CASSQDFSGQRVNGYTF

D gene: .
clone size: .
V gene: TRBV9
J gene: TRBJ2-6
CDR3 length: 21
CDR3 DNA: TGTGCCAGCAGCGGAGAAATTCCGGGACAATTTAAATTTGCTGGGGCCAACGTCCTGACTTTC
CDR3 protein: CASSGEIPGQFKFAGANVLTF

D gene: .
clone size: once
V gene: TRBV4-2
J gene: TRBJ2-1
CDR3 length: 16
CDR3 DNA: TGTGCCAGCAGCCCGAGTGGTGGGAGCTCCTACAATGAGCAGTTCTTC
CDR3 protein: CASSPSGGSSYNEQFF

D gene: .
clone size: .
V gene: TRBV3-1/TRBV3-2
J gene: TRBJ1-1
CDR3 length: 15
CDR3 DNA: TGTGCCAGCAGCCAAGAGTCGAAAGCGGGCACTGAAGCTTTCTTT
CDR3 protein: CASSQESKAGTEAFF

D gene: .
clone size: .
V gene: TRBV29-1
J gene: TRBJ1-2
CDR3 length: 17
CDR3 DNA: TGCAGCGTTGACGCCATCCACGCCGACAGTCTTACTTATGGCTACACCTTC
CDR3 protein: CSVDAIHADSLTYGYTF

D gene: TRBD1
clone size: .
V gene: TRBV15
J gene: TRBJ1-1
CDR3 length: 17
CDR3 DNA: TGTGCCACCAGCAGCTATCCGGGACAGGGGACGGGGACTGAAGCTTTCTTT
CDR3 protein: CATSSYPGQGTGTEAFF

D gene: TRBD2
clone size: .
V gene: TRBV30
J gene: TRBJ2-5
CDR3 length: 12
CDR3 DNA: TGTGCCTGGTTAGCGGGAGTGGAGACCCAGTACTTC
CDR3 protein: CAWLAGVETQYF

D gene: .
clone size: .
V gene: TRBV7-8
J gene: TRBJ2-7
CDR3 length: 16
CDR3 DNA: TGTGCCAGCAGCTTAGGGCATTCGGGAGAAGCCTACGAGCAGTACTTC
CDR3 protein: CASSLGHSGEAYEQYF

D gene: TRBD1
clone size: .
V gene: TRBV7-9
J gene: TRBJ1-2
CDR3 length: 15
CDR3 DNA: TGTGCCAGCAGCTTAGCGGCCGGGACAGGTACGGGCTACACCTTC
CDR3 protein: CASSLAAGTGTGYTF